This is a list of T cell receptor beta chains from one sample in a study of T cells expressing NK-cell markers. TCRdb re-called the 5' RACE reads, yielding one record per CDR3 amino acid sequence without DNA. The table for this sample gives roughly 110,000 distinct CDR3 sequences. The material sequenced was blood T cells: a sorted CD56 or NKG2C T cell subset, CD4+ or CD8+ T cells, or bulk PBMC T cells (not recorded which). The receptors originated from a woman aged 18 to 75 in good health. The CDR3 runs from the conserved cysteine through the conserved F or W. The order of the fields is V gene, J gene, CDR3 protein.

V: TRBV5-1; J: TRBJ2-1; CDR3: CASSLDGGIYNEQFF
V: TRBV27; J: TRBJ2-3; CDR3: CASSLRGAGGTQYF
V: TRBV5-6; J: TRBJ1-2; CDR3: CASSLSGQGNIYGYTF
V: TRBV20-1; J: TRBJ2-2; CDR3: CSARAQSGELFF
V: TRBV12-3/TRBV12-4; J: TRBJ2-1; CDR3: CASSLRSSGYNEQFF
V: TRBV11-1; J: TRBJ2-2; CDR3: CASSLEKVAGELFF
V: TRBV29-1; J: TRBJ2-3; CDR3: CSVWLVAGGTDTQYF
V: TRBV7-9; J: TRBJ1-1; CDR3: CASRADSFEAFF
V: TRBV6-2/TRBV6-3; J: TRBJ2-1; CDR3: CASSSRFNHEQFF
V: TRBV29-1; J: TRBJ2-7; CDR3: CSVWAGQTPPDEQYF
V: TRBV11-1; J: TRBJ2-4; CDR3: CASSPFFAAGLAKNIQYF
V: TRBV20-1; J: TRBJ2-7; CDR3: CSAPGPLGDEQYF
V: TRBV10-3; J: TRBJ1-1; CDR3: CAISENGGEAFF
V: TRBV29-1; J: TRBJ1-5; CDR3: CSASLGPSNQPQHF
V: TRBV12-5; J: TRBJ1-1; CDR3: CASGTETGSEAFF
V: TRBV7-9; J: TRBJ2-1; CDR3: CASSPGSSYNEQFF
V: TRBV7-2; J: TRBJ2-3; CDR3: CASSLGASPSFTDTQYF
V: TRBV12-3/TRBV12-4; J: TRBJ2-1; CDR3: CASSLGLAYNEQFF
V: TRBV11-2; J: TRBJ2-1; CDR3: CASSLGSGPRGNEQFF
V: TRBV27; J: TRBJ2-7; CDR3: CASSRGISYEQYF
V: TRBV20-1; J: TRBJ2-3; CDR3: CSAEGAGDRDTQYF
V: TRBV9; J: TRBJ2-2; CDR3: CASSPNRLANGELFF
V: TRBV7-3; J: TRBJ2-1; CDR3: CASSGGPSSYNEQFF